The text below deals with one T cell receptor beta chain. Its antigen is not yet known. No much larger clonotype is one base removed from it; base qualities were not supplied. These data are taken from a study of vaccination effects on CD4 cells after COVID-19 (dated by TCRdb to about 2022). About the investigation overall: Post-vaccine samples across the study were collected a median of 72 days after the second dose, with a range of 14 to 241. In the study, cultures from other donors were sequenced using the Oncomine TCR Beta short-read assay on an Illumina iSeq 100. SARS-CoV-2 spike-specific CD4+ TCR repertoires from before and after mRNA vaccination were compared in COVID-19 convalescent patients and in infection-naive vaccine recipients. A total of 10 COVID-19 convalescent patients and a handful of SARS-CoV-2-naive healthy vaccine recipients were included in the full study. Study-wide findings and limitations: Only a small number of convalescent patients were included, and no early post-infection timepoints were available, which limited the study. Both infection-induced and vaccine-induced clones contracted markedly at late post-vaccination timepoints, which is consistent with waning T cell responses. In healthy vaccine recipients, vaccine-induced clones were almost all SARS-CoV-2 mono-reactive, with only 1 of 255 being cross-reactive with common cold coronaviruses.

Including cysteine and phenylalanine, the CDR3 has 14 amino acids. Solely the CDR3 DNA is kept, with 42 bases framed from the first base. The germline V gene gives CDR1 as SGDLS and CDR2 as YYNGEE. V and J are truncated by 0 bases and 4 bases respectively, leaving an intervening sequence of 10 bases. The ViraFEST assay stimulated PBMC with viral peptide pools and then used TCR sequencing to identify antigen-specific CD4+ T cell clonotypes by expansion. After approximately eleven days of culture, CD4+ T cells were isolated with the EasySep CD4+ T cell isolation kit. Two doses of either the BNT162b2 or the mRNA-1273 mRNA SARS-CoV-2 vaccine were administered to participants. None of the healthy vaccine recipients had a prior SARS-CoV-2 infection, which was confirmed by nucleocapsid antibody tests that came back negative both before and after vaccination. Each well held 2 million to 2.5 million PBMC cultured in IMDM containing approximately 5% human AB serum, around 10 IU/ml IL-2 and gentamicin, along with roughly 10 ug/ml peptides. Half of the culture medium was replaced with fresh IL-2-containing medium on days 3 and 7. Unless noted otherwise, every peptide stimulation condition was cultured in triplicate wells. Using Ficoll-Paque Plus gradient centrifugation, PBMC were separated from whole blood and then either used fresh or cryopreserved at -140C. The overlapping peptide pools covered the spike proteins of SARS-CoV-2 as well as those of the common cold coronaviruses HCoV-NL63, HCoV-OC43 and HCoV-229E. Genomic DNA was extracted from cultured CD4+ T cells with the QIAamp micro DNA kit.

The method behind the library was the immunoSEQ multiplex PCR assay. DNA from the CD4+ T cells that had been cultured and isolated underwent TCR beta CDR3 sequencing. The authors' analysis ran thus. Non-productive TCR sequences were removed and reads were trimmed to the CDR3 region, keeping CDR3s of at least 7 amino acids. Antigen-specific clonotypes were identified with the MANAFEST web app by comparing expansion in peptide wells against reference cultures. Positive clones required FDR<0.05 expansion versus reference and all other wells, odds ratio above 5, and frequency above 0.1% in two replicate wells. A clonotype was defined as cross-reactive if the clonotype was significantly expanded both in SARS-CoV-2 spike wells and in at least one common cold coronavirus spike condition. Using the stringdist R package, CDR3 similarity was measured by Levenshtein distance, and unrooted trees were constructed with ape in R 3.6.1. Sourced from immuneACCESS, this table was stored by TCRdb with only in-frame sequences that have V and J called. A share of the clones is absent; for the studies checked, an unresolved V gene accounts for under half, and the remainder has no known explanation. V, J and clone size are those of that table, while D and trimming were read from the DNA. Counted in this sample were approximately 12,000 clones; 65% to 75% of them appeared once. Jointly, the top ten make up roughly 8.9% of the sample.

The rearranged segments are TRBV9 and TRBJ2-5; the D gene may be TRBD1 or TRBD2, since each aligns over 5 bases. The sample was CD4+ T cells from PBMCs cultured with SARS-CoV-2 spike peptides, taken after COVID-19 vaccination. In light of the paper, this sample's cell subset or site label describes: SARS-CoV-2 spike overlapping peptide pool stimulation. This receptor was obtained from a human donor who received a COVID-19 vaccine. The nucleotide sequence is TGTGCCAGCAGCGTAGGGCAGGGAGCAGAGACCCAGTACTTC. Protein translation: CASSVGQGAETQYF.